This T cell receptor beta chain was sequenced during a study of blood T cells in healthy people across ages. Across the whole study: When template switching was applied, about one barcoded beta molecule was captured per two T cells.

Per germline, CDR1 SGHTA and CDR2 FQGNSA. The CDR3 length is 16 residues. Germline trimming cut 5 bases from V and 8 bases from J; bases unmatched to any gene: 15. This clonotype was counted between two and nine times. Alongside a J-beta primer mix, a sample-barcoded 5' primer served in a second PCR lasting about 7 to 12 cycles. The authors tagged each cDNA molecule using a template-switch adaptor with 12 random nucleotides. TCRdb redid the calling of the 5' RACE reads with MiXCR, one entry per CDR3 protein. Among under 800,000 distinct CDR3 sequences, under 25% were seen once, and the ten largest hold 3% to 4%.

Sequencing was performed on blood. The chain carries TRBV7-2 and TRBJ1-2, with TRBD1 matching over 9 bases. This TCR came from a man aged 65 to 85 in good health. The CDR3 DNA reads TGTGCCAGCAGCCAAGATCCGGGACAGGGCATGTGGGGCTACACCTTC. It encodes CASSQDPGQGMWGYTF. The whole variable domain, remainder taken from reference TRBV7-2 and TRBJ1-2, is GAGVSQSPSNKVTEKGKDVELRCDPISGHTALYWYRQSLGQGLEFLIYFQGNSAPDKSGLPSDRFSAERTGGSVSTLTIQRTQQEDSAVYLCASSQDPGQGMWGYTFGSGTRLTVV.